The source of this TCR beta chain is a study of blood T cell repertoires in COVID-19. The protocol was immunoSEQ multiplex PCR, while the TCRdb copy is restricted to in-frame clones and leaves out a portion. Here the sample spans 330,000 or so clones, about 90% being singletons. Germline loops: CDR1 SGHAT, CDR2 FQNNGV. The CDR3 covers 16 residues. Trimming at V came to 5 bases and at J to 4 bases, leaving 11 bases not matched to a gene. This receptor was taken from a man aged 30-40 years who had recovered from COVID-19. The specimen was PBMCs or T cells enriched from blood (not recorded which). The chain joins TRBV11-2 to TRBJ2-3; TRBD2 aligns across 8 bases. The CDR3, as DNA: TGTGCCAGCAGCCCCGGGGGGGCCAAGTATTCAGATACGCAGTATTTT. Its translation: CASSPGGAKYSDTQYF.